The source of this T cell receptor beta chain is a study of T cell responses to AZD1222 COVID-19 vaccine. Findings and limits, study-wide: Repertoires were collected only later (after the peak T cell response had occurred). White British people made up most donors, females outnumbered males, and clonal diversity was possibly underestimated. With two AZD1222 doses given, Spike-specific TCR breadth and depth both rose.

The CDR3 consists of 14 residues. The V end lost 8 bases, the J end lost 1 base, and 15 bases lay between the germline ends. Per the germline V gene, CDR1 is MNHEY and CDR2 is SVGAGI. Comment on this clone: Its antigen is not known.

This table comes from immunoSEQ multiplex PCR, and its TCRdb copy is limited to in-frame clones, with some not included. The data show some 150,000 clones, around 83% seen once. This chain links TRBV6-5 with TRBJ2-7, with a tentative D call TRBD1 (5 bases). Source: peripheral blood, taken on day 0 of MenACWY control vaccination. The receptor's source is an adult in good health. As DNA, the CDR3 is TGTGCCAGCCGGAAGGGGCAGGGTTCCTACGAGCAGTACTTC. The encoded protein is CASRKGQGSYEQYF.